The clone carrying this T cell receptor (beta chain) was seen a few times. Its antigen is currently unknown. The sample originates from a study of blood T cells in healthy people across ages. Study-level findings and limits: Estimated diversity across one million T cells was deemed an underestimate. Age brought a roughly linear fall in TCR beta diversity measured per million T cells.

Next came a second PCR, run for roughly 6 to 11 cycles, which used a sample-barcoded 5' primer along with a J-beta primer mix. Through a template-switch adaptor with 12 random nucleotides, each cDNA molecule received a tag. One entry per CDR3 protein, called by TCRdb with MiXCR from the 5' RACE reads. The table has about 1.5 million distinct CDR3 sequences, under 55% seen once. After removal of 2 bases from V and 5 bases from J, the junction contained 18 bases not matched to a gene. The CDR3 covers 18 residues. Germline V gene data show CDR1 as SQVTM and CDR2 as ANQGSEA. Sample donors were healthy Caucasian individuals that came from Russia, aged roughly 6 to 95.

This chain joins TRBV29-1 and TRBJ2-1; 7 bases are shared with TRBD2. This TCR came from a woman aged 18-29 years in good health. Source material: blood. Written as DNA, the CDR3 is TGCAGCGTTGAAAGGCCGTCAGGCGGGAGTATTCCCGACAATGAGCAGTTCTTC. Translated, it gives CSVERPSGGSIPDNEQFF.